One sample yielded the 20 T cell receptor beta chains listed below, sequenced in a study of blood T cell repertoires in COVID-19. Sequenced by immunoSEQ multiplex PCR; TCRdb stores in-frame clones only, minus some. The sample includes 130,000 to 150,000 clones, 70% to 90% seen only once; the top ten take 10% to 15%. Sequencing used peripheral blood. The receptors here all came from a man aged 55 to 69 with active or convalescent COVID-19.

The V call is TRBV25-1, the J call TRBJ2-1; TRBD2 agrees at 8 bases. The V segment lost 4 bases and the J segment 9 bases; nucleotides outside the gene matches: 5. Germline values: CDR1 MGHDK, CDR2 SYGVNS. CDR3 size: 13 residues. This CDR3 is CASSGTSYGEQFF. The CDR3 DNA reads TGTGCCAGCAGTGGGACTAGCTACGGTGAGCAGTTCTTC.

V gene TRBV27 combines with J gene TRBJ2-5; D might be TRBD2 (6 bases). This CDR3 has 14 amino acids. Between the trimmed V and J ends, which lost 10 bases and 5 bases, there was a span of 20 bases. Germline lookup yields CDR1 MNHEY and CDR2 SMNVEV (reference sequence). The DNA of the CDR3 is TGTGCCACGCGGAGGGCAGGGTGGATGGAGACCCAGTACTTC. Its protein is CATRRAGWMETQYF.

This chain's CDR3 is CASSIRQQNTEAFF. CDR3 coding DNA: TGTGCCAGTAGTATCAGGCAGCAGAACACTGAAGCTTTCTTT. The chain uses TRBV19 and TRBJ1-1; D is unresolved. V was trimmed by 3 bases and J by 1 base, leaving 9 bases between them. The CDR3 has 14 amino acids. The V gene's germline CDR1 is LNHDA and CDR2 SQIVND (reference sequence).

The gene calls are TRBV28 and TRBJ2-1; D ambiguous. CDR3 length: 13 residues. V lost 2 bases to trimming and J lost 8 bases, with 10 bases between them. Looked up from germline, CDR1 is MDHEN and CDR2 is SYDVKM. Written as DNA, the CDR3 is TGTGCCAGCAGTTTAACTTGGTCCCATGAGCAGTTCTTC. This gives the protein CASSLTWSHEQFF.

This sequence joins TRBV4-2 and TRBJ2-3; 10 bases are a match to TRBD2. J gave up 4 bases and V 0 bases, and 1 base lay outside the gene matches. In germline, CDR1 is LGHNA, CDR2 YNFKEQ. CDR3 length equals 15 residues. CDR3 coding DNA: TGTGCCAGCAGCCAAGAGCTAGCGGGAGCAGATACGCAGTATTTT. Its protein is CASSQELAGADTQYF.

This chain uses TRBV14 with TRBJ2-3; D call uncertain. The CDR3 has 15 residues. CDR1 is SGHDN and CDR2 is FVKESK in the germline V gene. The V and J ends lost 1 base and 2 bases respectively, with 10 bases between them. The CDR3 here is CASSQGYLPTDTQYF. The CDR3 nucleotides read TGTGCCAGCAGCCAAGGCTATCTTCCCACAGATACGCAGTATTTT. Looking up the rest from reference TRBV14 and TRBJ2-3 gives the full variable domain: EAGVTQFPSHSVIEKGQTVTLRCDPISGHDNLYWYRRVMGKEIKFLLHFVKESKQDESGMPNNRFLAERTGGTYSTLKVQPAELEDSGVYFCASSQGYLPTDTQYFGPGTRLTVL.

V and J are TRBV19 and TRBJ2-7; TRBD2 aligns across 11 bases. V gave up 5 bases and J gave up 2 bases; unmatched junction bases: 5. Germline loops: CDR1 LNHDA, CDR2 SQIVND (reference sequence). This CDR3 contains 15 residues. The CDR3 loop is CASSVSGRAAYEQYF. The DNA for the CDR3 is TGTGCCAGTAGTGTTAGCGGGAGGGCCGCCTACGAGCAGTACTTC.

The J gene is TRBJ1-1, the V gene TRBV30; no clear D. The CDR3 is made up of 12 amino acids. Germline V gene lookup returns CDR1 GTSNPN and CDR2 SVGIG (reference sequence). Trimming removed 3 bases at V and 1 base at J, with 6 bases between. CDR3 DNA: TGTGCCTGGAGCCCCCGGAACACTGAAGCTTTCTTT. It yields the protein CAWSPRNTEAFF.

V and J are TRBV1 and TRBJ2-5; TRBD2 reflects the table's D call only, with no check against the DNA. TRBV1 is described as a pseudogene. This CDR3 contains 18 residues. The CDR3 nucleotides are TGCACCAGCAGCACCAATCTAGCGGGCCCGTCTCCCCGCGAGACCCAGTACTTC. It translates to CTSSTNLAGPSPRETQYF.

The chain couples TRBV28 to TRBJ2-1; 9 bases fit TRBD2. The CDR3 has 15 residues. Germline V gene data show CDR1 as MDHEN and CDR2 as SYDVKM. The V and J ends lost 3 bases and 9 bases, in that order; junction bases with no gene match: 9. CDR3 DNA sequence: TGTGCCAGCAGTTTTTCGGGCGGGAGGGCCGTTGAGCAGTTCTTC. Translating it yields CASSFSGGRAVEQFF.

The rearrangement joins TRBV29-1 to TRBJ2-5; 11 nucleotides match TRBD2. The length of the CDR3 is 16 residues. Germline CDR1 reads SQVTM; CDR2 reads ANQGSEA. The V segment lost 8 bases and the J segment 3 bases; nucleotides outside the gene matches: 14. CDR3 DNA sequence: TGCAGCACTTATACTAGCGGGAGCTCAGGGAAAGAGACCCAGTACTTC. This translates into CSTYTSGSSGKETQYF.

This chain connects TRBV6-5 to TRBJ1-2; 7 bases line up with TRBD1. Germline V gene sequence: CDR1 MNHEY, CDR2 SVGAGI. This CDR3 has 13 residues. The V segment lost 3 bases and the J segment 7 bases; nucleotides outside the gene matches: 5. The CDR3 sequence: CASSYEGARGYTF. CDR3 coding DNA: TGTGCCAGCAGTTATGAGGGGGCCCGTGGCTACACCTTC.

The gene calls are TRBV2 and TRBJ2-5; 9 bases agree with TRBD1. Germline V lookup: CDR1 SNHLY, CDR2 FYNNEI. CDR3 size: 13 residues. The junction had 4 bases not matched to a gene; V was cut back by 6 bases and J by 5 bases. The CDR3 reads CASSRDRVETQYF. The CDR3 DNA reads as TGTGCCAGCAGCAGGGACAGGGTGGAGACCCAGTACTTC.

The rearrangement links TRBV23-1 to TRBJ1-5; D remains unclear. TRBV23-1 is labeled an ORF, and its function is uncertain. Trimming shortened V by 5 bases and J by 6 bases, and 29 bases separated the two germline ends. The CDR3 sequence is 19 residues long. For the CDR3, the DNA is TGCGCCAGCAGTTTCCACCGGGGAAGTCTAGTCGGTATCGGTCAGCCCCAGCATTTT. Translated, it gives CASSFHRGSLVGIGQPQHF.

The rearrangement links TRBV27 to TRBJ1-5; 7 bases agree with TRBD1. V shed 3 bases, J shed 2 bases, and the junction held 4 bases outside the gene matches. This CDR3 region has 15 residues. Germline values: CDR1 MNHEY, CDR2 SMNVEV (reference sequence). The CDR3 nucleotides are TGTGCCAGCAGTTTGGTAGGGACAGGCAATCAGCCCCAGCATTTT. Its translation is CASSLVGTGNQPQHF.

V and J are TRBV7-4 and TRBJ2-7; TRBD2 agrees at 10 bases. The V gene's germline CDR1 is SGHVT and CDR2 SQSDAQ. CDR3 size: 16 residues. Germline trimming cut 2 bases from V and 3 bases from J; bases unmatched to any gene: 7. CDR3 in DNA: TGTGCCAGCAGCTTACCCCAGCGGGAGGGCCGCTACGAGCAGTACTTC. Its translation is CASSLPQREGRYEQYF.

This clone is categorized as large (0.1 to 1%). The rearrangement links TRBV27 to TRBJ2-7; no clear D. Germline values: CDR1 MNHEY, CDR2 SMNVEV (reference sequence). The ends were cut back, 5 bases at V and 7 bases at J, with 15 bases in the middle. The CDR3 covers 13 residues. Written as DNA, the CDR3 is TGTGCCAGCAGTCCCACGGCCGCGGCGGAGCAGTACTTC. This sequence encodes CASSPTAAAEQYF.

The gene calls are TRBV5-5 and TRBJ1-5; a weak D match, TRBD1 (6 bases). V was pared by 1 base and J by 7 bases, with 12 bases between. There are 14 residues in the CDR3. Germline V gene lookup returns CDR1 SGHKS and CDR2 YYEKEE (reference sequence). This CDR3 reads CASSLHREGQPQHF. Here the CDR3 DNA reads TGTGCCAGCAGCTTGCACAGGGAGGGGCAGCCCCAGCATTTT.

The V call is TRBV5-1, the J call TRBJ1-4, with 10 bases matching TRBD1. The CDR3 totals 14 residues. The V gene end was trimmed by 6 bases and the J gene end by 10 bases; junction bases not matched to a gene: 9. In germline, CDR1 is SGHRS, CDR2 YFSETQ. This CDR3 is CASKRTGGQGKLFF. As DNA, the CDR3 is TGCGCCAGCAAGAGGACAGGGGGACAGGGAAAACTGTTTTTT.

The chain has TRBV7-2 and TRBJ2-3; D is uncertain. The germline V and J ends were trimmed by 6 bases and 0 bases, with 16 bases remaining between them. In germline, CDR1 is SGHTA, CDR2 FQGNSA. This CDR3 is built from 16 residues. The CDR3 protein is CASSPLAATSTDTQYF. The CDR3 DNA is TGTGCCAGCAGTCCATTAGCTGCCACTAGCACAGATACGCAGTATTTT.